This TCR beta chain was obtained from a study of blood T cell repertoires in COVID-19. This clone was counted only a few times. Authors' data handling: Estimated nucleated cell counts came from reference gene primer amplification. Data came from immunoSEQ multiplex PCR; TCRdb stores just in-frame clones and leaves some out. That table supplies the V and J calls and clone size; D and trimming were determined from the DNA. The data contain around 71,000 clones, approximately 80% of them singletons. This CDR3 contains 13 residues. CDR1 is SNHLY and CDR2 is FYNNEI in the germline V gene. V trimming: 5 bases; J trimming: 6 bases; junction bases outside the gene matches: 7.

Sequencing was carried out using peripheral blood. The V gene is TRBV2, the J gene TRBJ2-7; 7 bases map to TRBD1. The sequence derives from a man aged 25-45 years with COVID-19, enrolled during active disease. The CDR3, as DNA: TGTGCCAGCAGTTACAGGACAGGCGGCGAGCAGTACTTC. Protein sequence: CASSYRTGGEQYF.